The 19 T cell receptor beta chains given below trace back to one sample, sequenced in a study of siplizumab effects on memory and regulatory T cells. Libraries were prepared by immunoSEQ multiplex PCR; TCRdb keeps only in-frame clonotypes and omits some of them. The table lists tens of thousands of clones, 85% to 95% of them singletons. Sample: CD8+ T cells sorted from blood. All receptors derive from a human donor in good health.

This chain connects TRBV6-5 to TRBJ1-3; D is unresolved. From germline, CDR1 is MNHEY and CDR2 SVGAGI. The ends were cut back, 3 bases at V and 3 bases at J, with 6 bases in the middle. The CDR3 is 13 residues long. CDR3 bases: TGTGCCAGCAGTTATGAGATTGGAAACACCATATATTTT. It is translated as CASSYEIGNTIYF.

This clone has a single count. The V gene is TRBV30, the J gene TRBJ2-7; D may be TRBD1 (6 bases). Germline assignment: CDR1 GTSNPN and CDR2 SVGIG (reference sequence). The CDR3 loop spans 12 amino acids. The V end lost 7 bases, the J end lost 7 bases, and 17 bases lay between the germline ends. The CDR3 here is CAYDHRDREQYF. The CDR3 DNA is TGTGCCTACGATCACAGGGATCGGGAGCAGTACTTC.

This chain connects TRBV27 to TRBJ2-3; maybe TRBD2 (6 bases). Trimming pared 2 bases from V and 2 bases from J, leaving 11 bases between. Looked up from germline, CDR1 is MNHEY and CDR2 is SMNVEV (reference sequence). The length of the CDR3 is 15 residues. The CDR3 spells CASSLRRDLTDTQYF. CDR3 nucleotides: TGTGCCAGCAGTTTAAGGCGGGACCTCACAGATACGCAGTATTTT.

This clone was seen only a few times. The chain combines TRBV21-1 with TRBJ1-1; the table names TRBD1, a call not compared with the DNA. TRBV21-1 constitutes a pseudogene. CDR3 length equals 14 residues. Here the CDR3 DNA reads TGTGCCAGCACCAGGGGTGCCTTAAACACTGAAGCTTTCTTT. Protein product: CASTRGALNTEAFF.

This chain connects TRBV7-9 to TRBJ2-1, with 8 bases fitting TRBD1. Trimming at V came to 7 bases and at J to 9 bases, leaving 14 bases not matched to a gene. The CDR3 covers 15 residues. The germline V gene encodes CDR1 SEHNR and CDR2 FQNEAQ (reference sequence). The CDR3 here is CASTRTGHVLSEQFF. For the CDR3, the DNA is TGTGCCAGCACCAGGACAGGGCATGTCTTAAGTGAGCAGTTCTTC.

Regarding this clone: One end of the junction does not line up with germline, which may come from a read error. The CDR3 region is CASSDSDSTDTQYF. In nucleotides, the CDR3 is TGTGCCAGCAGTGACTCGGACAGCACAGATACGCAGTATTTT. The chain links TRBV6-5 to TRBJ2-3; D is uncertain. Germline V lookup: CDR1 MNHEY, CDR2 SVGAGI. The length of the CDR3 is 14 residues.

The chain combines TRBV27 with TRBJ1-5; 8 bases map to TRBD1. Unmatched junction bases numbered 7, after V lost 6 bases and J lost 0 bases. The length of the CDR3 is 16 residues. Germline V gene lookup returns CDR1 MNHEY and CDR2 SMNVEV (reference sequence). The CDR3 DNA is TGTGCCAGCAGGCAAGGGACAGGTTATAGCAATCAGCCCCAGCATTTT. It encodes CASRQGTGYSNQPQHF.

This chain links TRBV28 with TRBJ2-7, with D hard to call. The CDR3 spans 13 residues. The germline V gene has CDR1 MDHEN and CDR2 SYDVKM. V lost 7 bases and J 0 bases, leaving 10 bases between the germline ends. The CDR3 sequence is CASTPTISYEQYF. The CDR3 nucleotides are TGTGCCAGCACCCCAACCATCTCCTACGAGCAGTACTTC.

CDR3 DNA sequence: TGCGCCAGCAGCCCGAGACAGGGCCACGAGCAGTACTTC. Translated, it gives CASSPRQGHEQYF. The chain joins TRBV4-1 to TRBJ2-7, with 7 bases that match TRBD1. Germline lookup yields CDR1 MGHRA and CDR2 YSYEKL. This CDR3 has 13 residues. With V trimmed by 4 bases and J by 5 bases, 5 bases remained unmatched.

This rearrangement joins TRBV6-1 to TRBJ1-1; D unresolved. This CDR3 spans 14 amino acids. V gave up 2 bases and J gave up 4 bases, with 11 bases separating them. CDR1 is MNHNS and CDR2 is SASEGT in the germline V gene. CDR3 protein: CASSESREFTEAFF. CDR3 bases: TGTGCCAGCAGTGAATCCCGGGAATTCACTGAAGCTTTCTTT.

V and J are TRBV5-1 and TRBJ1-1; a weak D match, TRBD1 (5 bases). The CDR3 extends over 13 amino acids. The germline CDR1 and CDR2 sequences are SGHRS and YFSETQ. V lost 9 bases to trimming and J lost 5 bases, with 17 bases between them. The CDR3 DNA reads TGCGCCACCAGAATCGGGGGAGGGACTGAAGCTTTCTTT. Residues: CATRIGGGTEAFF.

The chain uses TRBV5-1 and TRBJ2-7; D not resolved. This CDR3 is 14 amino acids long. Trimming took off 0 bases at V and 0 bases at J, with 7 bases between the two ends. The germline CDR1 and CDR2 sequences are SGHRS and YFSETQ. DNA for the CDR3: TGCGCCAGCAGCTTGGAAGGCAGCTCCTACGAGCAGTACTTC. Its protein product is CASSLEGSSYEQYF. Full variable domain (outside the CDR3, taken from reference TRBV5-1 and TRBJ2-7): KAGVTQTPRYLIKTRGQQVTLSCSPISGHRSVSWYQQTPGQGLQFLFEYFSETQRNKGNFPGRFSGRQFSNSRSEMNVSTLELGDSALYLCASSLEGSSYEQYFGPGTRLTVT.

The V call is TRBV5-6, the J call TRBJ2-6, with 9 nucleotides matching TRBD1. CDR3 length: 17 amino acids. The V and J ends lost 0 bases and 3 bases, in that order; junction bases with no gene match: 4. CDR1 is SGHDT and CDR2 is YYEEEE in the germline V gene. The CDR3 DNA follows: TGTGCCAGCAGCTTGGCCTACAGGGGGCTTGGGGCCAACGTCCTGACTTTC. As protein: CASSLAYRGLGANVLTF. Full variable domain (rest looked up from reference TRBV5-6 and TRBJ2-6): DAGVTQSPTHLIKTRGQQVTLRCSPKSGHDTVSWYQQALGQGPQFIFQYYEEEERQRGNFPDRFSGHQFPNYSSELNVNALLLGDSALYLCASSLAYRGLGANVLTFGAGSRLTVL.

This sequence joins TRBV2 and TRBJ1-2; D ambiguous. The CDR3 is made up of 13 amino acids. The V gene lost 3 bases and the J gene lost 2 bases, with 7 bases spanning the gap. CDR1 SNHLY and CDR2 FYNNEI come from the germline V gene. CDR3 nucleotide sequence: TGTGCCAGCAGTGACCCAGAGAACTATGGCTACACCTTC. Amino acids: CASSDPENYGYTF.

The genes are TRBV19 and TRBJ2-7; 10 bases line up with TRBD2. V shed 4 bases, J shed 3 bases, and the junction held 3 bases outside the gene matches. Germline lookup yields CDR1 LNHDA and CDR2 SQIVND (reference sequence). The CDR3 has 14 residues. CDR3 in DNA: TGTGCCAGTAGTACGGCTAGCGGGAGCTACGAGCAGTACTTC. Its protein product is CASSTASGSYEQYF.

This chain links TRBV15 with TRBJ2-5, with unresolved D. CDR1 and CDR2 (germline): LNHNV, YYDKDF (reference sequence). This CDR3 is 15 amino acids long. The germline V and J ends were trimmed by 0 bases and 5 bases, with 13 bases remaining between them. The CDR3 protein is CATSRESTLGETQYF. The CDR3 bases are TGTGCCACCAGCAGAGAAAGTACCCTCGGGGAGACCCAGTACTTC.

CDR3 region: CASSLGNTYEQYF. CDR3 sequence (DNA): TGTGCCAGCAGCTTAGGGAATACCTACGAGCAGTACTTC. This chain connects TRBV11-2 to TRBJ2-7; D gene unclear. Germline V CDR1 and CDR2: SGHAT, FQNNGV. The CDR3 spans 13 residues. V lost 1 base, J lost 2 bases, and 6 bases lay in between.

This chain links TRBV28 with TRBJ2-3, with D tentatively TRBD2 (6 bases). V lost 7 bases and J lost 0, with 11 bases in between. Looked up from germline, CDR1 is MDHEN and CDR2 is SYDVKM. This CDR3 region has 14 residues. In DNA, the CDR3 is TGTGCCAGCATCCCCGGGGGTAGCACAGATACGCAGTATTTT. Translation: CASIPGGSTDTQYF.

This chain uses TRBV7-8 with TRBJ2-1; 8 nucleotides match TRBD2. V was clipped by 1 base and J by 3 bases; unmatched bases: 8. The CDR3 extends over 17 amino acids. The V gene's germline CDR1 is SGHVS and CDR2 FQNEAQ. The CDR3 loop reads CASSLVLGTSGYNEQFF. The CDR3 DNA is TGTGCCAGCAGCTTAGTGCTTGGTACTAGCGGCTACAATGAGCAGTTCTTC. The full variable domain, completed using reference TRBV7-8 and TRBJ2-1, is GAGVSQSPRYKVAKRGQDVALRCDPISGHVSLFWYQQALGQGPEFLTYFQNEAQLDKSGLPSDRFFAERPEGSVSTLKIQRTQQEDSAVYLCASSLVLGTSGYNEQFFGPGTRLTVL.